These 30 T cell receptor beta chains share one sample of origin, sequenced in a study of naive and memory T cell subsets. Whole-study findings and limits: Possibly reflecting memory cells re-expressing CD45RA, a few larger clonotypes occurred in naive repertoires, especially CD8.

An equimolar mix of two oligonucleotides served as the beta constant-region primer for TRBC1 and TRBC2. Four rounds of PCR amplified the ligated cDNA using nested alpha and beta constant-region primers plus SP2. One entry per CDR3 protein, called by TCRdb with MiXCR from the UMI-ligation and nested PCR reads. There are 98,000 or so distinct CDR3 sequences in the sample; about 11% occur only once, and just over 0.13% lies in the top ten. Their antigens are not known. Sequenced material: naive CD4+ T cells from blood. These receptors all come from a human donor in good health.

This clonotype appeared many times. The chain uses TRBV14 and TRBJ2-1, with 11 bases identical to TRBD2. The CDR3 runs to 17 residues. In germline, CDR1 is SGHDN, CDR2 FVKESK. V lost 0 bases to trimming and J lost 9 bases; unmatched junction nucleotides: 10. In nucleotides, the CDR3 is TGTGCCAGCAGCCAAGACGAACTAGCGGGGGCCCGGGGTGAGCAGTTCTTC. Residues: CASSQDELAGARGEQFF.

This chain uses TRBV12-3 or TRBV12-4 with TRBJ2-2; tentatively, D is TRBD1 (5 bases). The CDR3 length is 15 residues. V shed 2 bases and J shed 5 bases, with 12 bases lying between them. CDR3 nucleotide sequence: TGTGCCAGCAGTTTAAGGGGCCTGGGGACCGGGGAGCTGTTTTTT. Translating it yields CASSLRGLGTGELFF.

The V gene is TRBV28, the J gene TRBJ1-4; 9 nucleotides line up with TRBD1. Germline trimming cut 6 bases from V and 6 bases from J; bases unmatched to any gene: 8. The CDR3 contains 15 residues. In germline, CDR1 is MDHEN, CDR2 SYDVKM. CDR3 sequence: CASRLGTGRHEKLFF. The CDR3 bases are TGTGCCAGCAGGCTTGGGACAGGGAGACATGAAAAACTGTTTTTT. The variable domain in full, with the rest retrieved from reference TRBV28 and TRBJ1-4, is DVKVTQSSRYLVKRTGEKVFLECVQDMDHENMFWYRQDPGLGLRLIYFSYDVKMKEKGDIPEGYSVSREKKERFSLILESASTNQTSMYLCASRLGTGRHEKLFFGSGTQLSVL.

The table lists this clonotype with a count of one. The chain is built from TRBV7-2 and TRBJ1-3, with a tentative D call TRBD1 (6 bases). The germline gives CDR1 SGHTA, CDR2 FQGNSA. The ends were cut back, 2 bases at V and 2 bases at J, with 13 bases in the middle. This CDR3 comprises 16 residues. CDR3 residues: CASSLWSGVTGNTIYF. CDR3 DNA: TGTGCCAGCAGCTTATGGTCAGGGGTGACTGGAAACACCATATATTTT.

This chain joins TRBV4-3 and TRBJ1-2; perhaps TRBD1 as D (5 bases). The CDR3 sequence is 14 residues long. Germline V gene data show CDR1 as LGHNA and CDR2 as YSLEER. Trimming took off 0 bases at V and 8 bases at J, with 13 bases between the two ends. This CDR3 reads CASSQDLGDLGYTF. The CDR3 DNA reads as TGCGCCAGCAGCCAAGATCTGGGGGATTTGGGCTACACCTTC.

This rearrangement joins TRBV5-5 to TRBJ1-3; 8 nucleotides line up with TRBD1. The CDR3 consists of 16 residues. Trimming at V came to 4 bases and at J to 4 bases, leaving 10 bases not matched to a gene. Per the germline V gene, CDR1 is SGHKS and CDR2 is YYEKEE (reference sequence). CDR3 sequence: CASSRDRRDYGNTIYF. The CDR3 nucleotides read TGTGCCAGCAGCAGGGACAGGAGAGACTACGGAAACACCATATATTTT.

This clonotype was seen more than once but under ten times. This chain joins TRBV6-6 and TRBJ2-7, with a weak D call TRBD2 (5 bases). Deletions cut 6 bases from V and 1 base from J, with 13 bases between. In germline, CDR1 is MNHNY, CDR2 SVGAGI (reference sequence). This CDR3 is 14 amino acids long. The CDR3 DNA follows: TGTGCCAGCAGGGACCGGGATTCTTCCTACGAGCAGTACTTC. As protein: CASRDRDSSYEQYF.

This clonotype has only a few counts. The genes are TRBV25-1 and TRBJ2-3; TRBD2 aligns across 11 bases. V shed 10 bases, J shed 6 bases, and the junction held 3 bases outside the gene matches. This CDR3 has 12 residues. Germline CDR1 and CDR2: MGHDK and SYGVNS. CDR3: CATGLAVDTQYF. CDR3 nucleotides: TGTGCCACGGGACTAGCGGTTGATACGCAGTATTTT.

This clonotype was counted a few times. The V and J genes are TRBV18 and TRBJ1-6; the D gene is possibly TRBD1 (5 bases). Germline assignment: CDR1 KGHSH and CDR2 LQKENI. The CDR3 totals 20 residues. Deletions cut 2 bases from V and 5 bases from J, with 25 bases between. CDR3 sequence: CASSPSQSGRTEKNNSPLHF. For the CDR3, the DNA is TGTGCCAGCTCACCAAGTCAATCAGGGAGGACCGAGAAAAATAATTCACCCCTCCACTTT.

This clonotype showed up many times. The J gene is TRBJ2-5, the V gene TRBV5-1; 12 bases agree with TRBD1. Per germline, CDR1 SGHRS and CDR2 YFSETQ. The CDR3 has 15 residues. Trimming cost V 4 bases and J 5 bases; bases outside gene matches: 6. In DNA form, the CDR3 reads TGCGCCAGCAGCGCCGGGACAGGGGGCGATGAGACCCAGTACTTC. This gives the protein CASSAGTGGDETQYF.

This clonotype came up a few times. This chain connects TRBV4-3 to TRBJ2-7; 8 bases line up with TRBD1. J gave up 2 bases and V 0 bases, and 6 bases lay outside the gene matches. The CDR3 consists of 16 residues. Germline CDR1 LGHNA, CDR2 YSLEER. The CDR3 DNA reads as TGCGCCAGCAGCCAAGATTGGACAGGGACAACCTACGAGCAGTACTTC. It codes for CASSQDWTGTTYEQYF.

The V gene is TRBV18, the J gene TRBJ1-6; 7 bases agree with TRBD1. Germline CDR1 KGHSH, CDR2 LQKENI. V trimming: 3 bases; J trimming: 5 bases; junction bases outside the gene matches: 7. CDR3 size: 16 residues. The CDR3 DNA follows: TGTGCCAGCTCACCCTTTGGGACAGCAGATAATTCACCCCTCCACTTT. This translates into CASSPFGTADNSPLHF.

This clonotype has more than one count but fewer than ten. The chain is built from TRBV7-2 and TRBJ2-4, with 9 bases that match TRBD1. Unmatched junction bases numbered 13, after V lost 5 bases and J lost 8 bases. Germline CDR1 is SGHTA and CDR2 is FQGNSA. This CDR3 comprises 16 residues. Here the CDR3 reads CASSHQTGGVGDIQYF. The CDR3, as DNA: TGTGCCAGCAGCCACCAAACAGGGGGCGTTGGGGACATTCAGTACTTC.

This clonotype was seen ten or more times. The V call is TRBV18, the J call TRBJ1-5; no firm D call. The length of the CDR3 is 12 residues. CDR1 KGHSH and CDR2 LQKENI come from the germline V gene. Trimming took off 0 bases at V and 7 bases at J, with 4 bases between the two ends. The CDR3: CASSPPGQPQHF. The CDR3 bases are TGTGCCAGCTCACCACCTGGCCAGCCCCAGCATTTT. Combining the CDR3 with reference TRBV18 and TRBJ1-5 gives the whole variable domain NAGVMQNPRHLVRRRGQEARLRCSPMKGHSHVYWYRQLPEEGLKFMVYLQKENIIDESGMPKERFSAEFPKEGPSILRIQQVVRGDSAAYFCASSPPGQPQHFGDGTRLSIL.

This chain joins TRBV25-1 and TRBJ1-2; unclear D gene. V was cut by 3 bases and J by 7 bases, with 6 bases left in between. In germline, CDR1 is MGHDK, CDR2 SYGVNS. The CDR3 has 11 residues. CDR3 region: CASSEDRGYTF. In DNA form, the CDR3 reads TGTGCCAGCAGTGAGGACCGTGGCTACACCTTC.

This chain uses TRBV18 with TRBJ2-5; the D is unclear. V was shortened by 0 bases and J by 5 bases, with 13 bases between the two germline ends. Germline CDR1 and CDR2: KGHSH and LQKENI. This CDR3 is built from 15 residues. The CDR3 bases are TGTGCCAGCTCACCACCTCCGGTTCCCGGGGAGACCCAGTACTTC. Encoded protein: CASSPPPVPGETQYF.

J is TRBJ2-1 and V is TRBV24-1, with D possibly being TRBD2 (6 bases). This CDR3 spans 15 amino acids. Germline assignment: CDR1 KGHDR and CDR2 SFDVKD. The ends were cut back, 7 bases at V and 7 bases at J, with 19 bases in the middle. CDR3 sequence: CATSSQAGLLNEQFF. Written as DNA, the CDR3 is TGTGCCACCAGCTCCCAAGCGGGCCTCCTAAATGAGCAGTTCTTC.

This sequence joins TRBV7-3 and TRBJ1-1, with D possibly TRBD1 on 6 matching bases. This CDR3 is 15 amino acids long. Germline V gene lookup returns CDR1 SGHTA and CDR2 FQGTGA. Trimming took 5 bases from V and 1 from J, leaving 14 bases between them. CDR3 sequence (DNA): TGTGCCAGCAGCGCCACACAGGGCCCGAACACTGAAGCTTTCTTT. It is translated as CASSATQGPNTEAFF.

In its sample, this clonotype was seen many times. The chain recombines TRBV5-1 with TRBJ2-7; D call uncertain. The germline V gene encodes CDR1 SGHRS and CDR2 YFSETQ. The germline V and J ends were trimmed by 4 bases and 4 bases, with 9 bases remaining between them. The CDR3 has 12 residues. This CDR3 reads CASSGGLYEQYF. The DNA for the CDR3 is TGCGCCAGCAGCGGCGGTCTTTACGAGCAGTACTTC. Supplemented by reference TRBV5-1 and TRBJ2-7, the full variable domain reads KAGVTQTPRYLIKTRGQQVTLSCSPISGHRSVSWYQQTPGQGLQFLFEYFSETQRNKGNFPGRFSGRQFSNSRSEMNVSTLELGDSALYLCASSGGLYEQYFGPGTRLTVT.

This clonotype showed up just a few times. This chain connects TRBV6-5 to TRBJ1-2; 9 nucleotides match TRBD1. This CDR3 is 14 amino acids long. Germline trimming cut 5 bases from V and 6 bases from J; bases unmatched to any gene: 7. Per germline, CDR1 MNHEY and CDR2 SVGAGI. CDR3 loop: CASSLTGGLHGYTF. The DNA for the CDR3 is TGTGCCAGCAGTCTGACAGGGGGACTCCATGGCTACACCTTC.

On this clonotype: This may arise from a read error, as a much more abundant clone is one base away. The rearrangement joins TRBV6-2 or TRBV6-3 to TRBJ2-1; D may be TRBD1 or TRBD2 (6 bases each). Trimming took 8 bases from V and 5 from J, leaving 16 bases between them. Germline values: CDR1 MNHEY, CDR2 SVGEGT. The CDR3 totals 14 residues. The CDR3 region is CASSTSRGNNEQFF. Here the CDR3 DNA reads TGTGCCAGCTCCACTAGCAGGGGTAACAATGAGCAGTTCTTC.

The chain uses TRBV11-3 and TRBJ2-7; D is unresolved. Trimming removed 5 bases from V and 2 bases from J, with 10 bases in between. The CDR3 has 13 residues. Germline V gene data show CDR1 as SGHNT and CDR2 as YENEEA. CDR3 nucleotides: TGTGCCAGCAGCCCGCCACCAGCCTACGAGCAGTACTTC. Residues: CASSPPPAYEQYF.

This clonotype was detected many times. The chain recombines TRBV5-1 with TRBJ2-1; D possibly uses TRBD1 or TRBD2 (5 bases each). The V end was cut by 2 bases, the J end by 8 bases, with 14 bases between. The CDR3 has 14 amino acids. Germline loops: CDR1 SGHRS, CDR2 YFSETQ. CDR3 residues: CASSFRPGPDEQFF. CDR3 bases: TGCGCCAGCAGCTTCAGGCCGGGGCCCGATGAGCAGTTCTTC. Drawing the rest from reference TRBV5-1 and TRBJ2-1, the complete variable domain is KAGVTQTPRYLIKTRGQQVTLSCSPISGHRSVSWYQQTPGQGLQFLFEYFSETQRNKGNFPGRFSGRQFSNSRSEMNVSTLELGDSALYLCASSFRPGPDEQFFGPGTRLTVL.

This clonotype was seen only a few times. The V gene is TRBV2, the J gene TRBJ2-5, with 9 bases aligning to TRBD2. The V and J ends lost 8 bases and 3 bases, in that order; junction bases with no gene match: 7. The CDR3 spans 14 residues. Germline V gives CDR1 SNHLY, CDR2 FYNNEI. The CDR3 is CASAFRLAEETQYF. The CDR3 DNA reads as TGTGCCAGCGCTTTCCGACTAGCGGAAGAGACCCAGTACTTC.

The chain joins TRBV27 to TRBJ1-2; TRBD1 agrees at 7 bases. The germline CDR1 and CDR2 sequences are MNHEY and SMNVEV (reference sequence). V was clipped by 6 bases and J by 8 bases; unmatched bases: 9. The CDR3 runs 13 residues. The CDR3 DNA sequence: TGTGCCAGCAGACTCACAGGGGCTGGGGGCTACACCTTC. Its protein is CASRLTGAGGYTF.

This clonotype was picked up a small number of times. The gene calls are TRBV6-1 and TRBJ1-3; D is unclear. Germline values: CDR1 MNHNS, CDR2 SASEGT. The CDR3 extends over 14 amino acids. Deletions cut 8 bases from V and 0 bases from J, with 11 bases between. CDR3 nucleotide sequence: TGTGCCAGCGCAACCAAATTCTCTGGAAACACCATATATTTT. This sequence encodes CASATKFSGNTIYF.

This clonotype was seen ten or more times. CDR3 nucleotides: TGTGCCAGCAGCTTCGGGACGGCTAGCACAGATACGCAGTATTTT. This codes for CASSFGTASTDTQYF. This chain uses TRBV7-8 with TRBJ2-3; either TRBD1 or TRBD2 may supply D (5 bases each). The germline gives CDR1 SGHVS, CDR2 FQNEAQ. The CDR3 is made up of 15 amino acids. Trimming left V 3 bases short and J 0 bases short, with 10 bases between. The variable domain in full, with the rest retrieved from reference TRBV7-8 and TRBJ2-3, is GAGVSQSPRYKVAKRGQDVALRCDPISGHVSLFWYQQALGQGPEFLTYFQNEAQLDKSGLPSDRFFAERPEGSVSTLKIQRTQQEDSAVYLCASSFGTASTDTQYFGPGTRLTVL.

The V and J genes are TRBV29-1 and TRBJ2-1; D possibly matches TRBD1 or TRBD2 (6 bases each). Germline CDR1 and CDR2: SQVTM and ANQGSEA. CDR3 size: 11 residues. The CDR3 spells CRAYEGGEQFF. The CDR3 DNA reads TGCAGGGCATACGAGGGGGGTGAGCAGTTCTTC.

The CDR3: CASSETFNQPQHF. The CDR3 DNA reads TGTGCCAGCAGTGAAACTTTTAATCAGCCCCAGCATTTT. The chain couples TRBV2 to TRBJ1-5, with D uncertain. CDR1 is SNHLY and CDR2 is FYNNEI in the germline V gene. V gave up 2 bases and J gave up 4 bases, with 6 bases separating them. The length of the CDR3 is 13 residues.

Details on this clonotype: It is unclear where the CDR3 begins or ends on the DNA, so no DNA is shown, and the CDR3 is as TCRdb lists it. The chain couples TRBV21-1 to TRBJ1-1; TRBD1, the table's D call, lacks a check against the DNA. TRBV21-1 is deemed a pseudogene. Including both end residues, the CDR3 is 15 amino acids long. CDR3 residues: CASSKVGRGNTEAFF.